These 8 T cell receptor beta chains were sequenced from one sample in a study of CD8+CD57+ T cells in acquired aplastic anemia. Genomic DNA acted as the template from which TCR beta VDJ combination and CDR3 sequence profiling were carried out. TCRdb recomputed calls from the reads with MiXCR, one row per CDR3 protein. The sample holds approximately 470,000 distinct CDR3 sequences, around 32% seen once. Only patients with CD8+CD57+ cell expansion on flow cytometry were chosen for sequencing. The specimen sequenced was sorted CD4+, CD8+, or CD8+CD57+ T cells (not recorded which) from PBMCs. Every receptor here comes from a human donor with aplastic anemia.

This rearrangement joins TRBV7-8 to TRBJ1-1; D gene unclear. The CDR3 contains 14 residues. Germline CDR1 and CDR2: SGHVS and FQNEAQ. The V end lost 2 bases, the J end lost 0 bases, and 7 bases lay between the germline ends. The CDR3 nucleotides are TGTGCCAGCAGCTTACAGGAATTGAACACTGAAGCTTTCTTT. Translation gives CASSLQELNTEAFF.

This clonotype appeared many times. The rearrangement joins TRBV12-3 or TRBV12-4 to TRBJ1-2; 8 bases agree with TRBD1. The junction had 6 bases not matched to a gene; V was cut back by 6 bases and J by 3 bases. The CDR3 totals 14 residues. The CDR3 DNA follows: TGTGCCAGCAGGTCGGACAGGGTCGACTATGGCTACACCTTC. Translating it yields CASRSDRVDYGYTF.

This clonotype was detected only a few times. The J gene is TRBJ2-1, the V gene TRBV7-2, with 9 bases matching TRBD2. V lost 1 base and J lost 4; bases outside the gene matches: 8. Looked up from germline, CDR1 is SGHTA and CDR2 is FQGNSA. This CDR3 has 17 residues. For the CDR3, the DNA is TGTGCCAGCAGCTTAGTGATAAGCGGGAGGTCTTACAATGAGCAGTTCTTC. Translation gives CASSLVISGRSYNEQFF.

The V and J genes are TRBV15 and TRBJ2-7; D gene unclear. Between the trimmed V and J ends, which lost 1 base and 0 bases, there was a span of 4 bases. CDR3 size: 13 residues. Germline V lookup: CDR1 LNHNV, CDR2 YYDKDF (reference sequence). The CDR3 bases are TGTGCCACCAGCAGAGTGGCCTCCTACGAGCAGTACTTC. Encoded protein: CATSRVASYEQYF.

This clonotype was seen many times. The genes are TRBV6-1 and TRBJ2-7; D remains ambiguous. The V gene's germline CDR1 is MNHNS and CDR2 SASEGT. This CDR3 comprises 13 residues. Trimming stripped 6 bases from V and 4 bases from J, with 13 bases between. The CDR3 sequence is CASREPGRYEQYF. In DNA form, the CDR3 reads TGTGCCAGCAGAGAACCAGGACGTTACGAGCAGTACTTC.

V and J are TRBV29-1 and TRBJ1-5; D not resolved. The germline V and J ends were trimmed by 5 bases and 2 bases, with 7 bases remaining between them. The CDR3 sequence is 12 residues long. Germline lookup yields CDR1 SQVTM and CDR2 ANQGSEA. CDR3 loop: CSVNMGNQPQHF. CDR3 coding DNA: TGCAGCGTTAATATGGGCAATCAGCCCCAGCATTTT.

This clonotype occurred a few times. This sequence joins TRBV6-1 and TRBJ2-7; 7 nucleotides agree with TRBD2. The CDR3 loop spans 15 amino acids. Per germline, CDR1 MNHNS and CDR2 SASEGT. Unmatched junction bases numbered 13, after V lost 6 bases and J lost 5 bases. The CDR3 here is CASRSAAGELHEQYF. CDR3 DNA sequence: TGTGCCAGCAGATCGGCGGCGGGAGAGTTACACGAGCAGTACTTC.

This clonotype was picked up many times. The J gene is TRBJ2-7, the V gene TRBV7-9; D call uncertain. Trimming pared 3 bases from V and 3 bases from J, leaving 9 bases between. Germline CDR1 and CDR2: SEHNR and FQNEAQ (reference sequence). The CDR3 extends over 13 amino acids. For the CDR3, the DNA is TGTGCCAGCAGCTTTTCACCGGGCTACGAGCAGTACTTC. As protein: CASSFSPGYEQYF.